This TCR beta chain was sequenced for a study of CD8 T cells in Susac syndrome. Findings and limits, study-wide: A relatively small number of individuals underwent TCR sequencing and HLA analysis.

To note about this clonotype: Antigen unknown.

Random-hexamer reverse transcription was applied to roughly 0.5 to 1 ug RNA. The immunoSEQ assay covered 54 Vbeta and 13 Jbeta segments for CDR3. MiXCR, run by TCRdb on the immunoSEQ multiplex PCR reads, gives a single entry per CDR3 protein. The sample has about 210,000 distinct CDR3 sequences; approximately 95% are singletons. CDR1 is MDHEN, CDR2 SYDVKM, per germline. V lost 5 bases to trimming and J lost 10 bases, with 18 bases between them. The CDR3 consists of 14 residues. The clonotype comes from a human donor with multiple sclerosis. The sample taken for sequencing was CD4+ T cells from PBMCs. The genes are TRBV28 and TRBJ1-5; weak D call: TRBD1 (6 bases). The CDR3: CASSLRQAPFPQHF. CDR3 bases: TGTGCCAGCAGTCTACGACAGGCCCCTTTTCCCCAGCATTTT.